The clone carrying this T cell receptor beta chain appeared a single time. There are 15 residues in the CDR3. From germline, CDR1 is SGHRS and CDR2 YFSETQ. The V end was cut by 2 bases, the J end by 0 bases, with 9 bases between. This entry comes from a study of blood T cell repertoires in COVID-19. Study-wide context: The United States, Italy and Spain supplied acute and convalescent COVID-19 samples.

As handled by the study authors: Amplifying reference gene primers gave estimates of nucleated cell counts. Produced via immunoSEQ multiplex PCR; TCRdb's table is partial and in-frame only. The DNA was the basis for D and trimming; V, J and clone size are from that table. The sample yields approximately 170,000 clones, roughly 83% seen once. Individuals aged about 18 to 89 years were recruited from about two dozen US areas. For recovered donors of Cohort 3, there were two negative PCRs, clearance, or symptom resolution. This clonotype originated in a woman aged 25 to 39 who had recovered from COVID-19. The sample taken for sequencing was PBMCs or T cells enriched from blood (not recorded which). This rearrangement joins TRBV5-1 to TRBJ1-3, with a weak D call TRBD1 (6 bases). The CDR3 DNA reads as TGCGCCAGCAGCTTCTCAGGGGTCTCTGGAAACACCATATATTTT. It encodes CASSFSGVSGNTIYF.